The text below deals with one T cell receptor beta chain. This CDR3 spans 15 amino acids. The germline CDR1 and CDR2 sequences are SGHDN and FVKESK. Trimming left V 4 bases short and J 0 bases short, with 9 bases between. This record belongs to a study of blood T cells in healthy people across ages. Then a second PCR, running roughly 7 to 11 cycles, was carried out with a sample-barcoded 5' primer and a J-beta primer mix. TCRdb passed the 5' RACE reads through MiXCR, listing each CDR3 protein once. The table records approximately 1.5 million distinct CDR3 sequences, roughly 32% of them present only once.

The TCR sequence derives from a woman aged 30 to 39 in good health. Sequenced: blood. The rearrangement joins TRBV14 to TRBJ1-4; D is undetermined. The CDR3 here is CASSPGRTTNEKLFF. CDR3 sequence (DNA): TGTGCCAGCAGCCCCGGACGTACAACTAATGAAAAACTGTTTTTT.